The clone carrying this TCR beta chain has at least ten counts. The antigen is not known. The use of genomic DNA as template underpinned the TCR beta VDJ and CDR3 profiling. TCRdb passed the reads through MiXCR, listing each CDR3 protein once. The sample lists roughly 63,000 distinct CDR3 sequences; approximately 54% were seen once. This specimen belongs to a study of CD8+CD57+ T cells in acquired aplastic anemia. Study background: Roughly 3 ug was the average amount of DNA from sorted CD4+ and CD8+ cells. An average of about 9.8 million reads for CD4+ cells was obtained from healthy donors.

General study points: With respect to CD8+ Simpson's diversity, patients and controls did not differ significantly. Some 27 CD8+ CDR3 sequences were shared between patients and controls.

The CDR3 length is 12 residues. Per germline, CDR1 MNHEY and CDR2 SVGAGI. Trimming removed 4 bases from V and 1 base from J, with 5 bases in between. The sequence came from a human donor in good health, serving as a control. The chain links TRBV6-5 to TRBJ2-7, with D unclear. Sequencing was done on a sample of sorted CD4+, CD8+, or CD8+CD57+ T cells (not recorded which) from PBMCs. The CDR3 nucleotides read TGTGCCAGCAGTTCATCGTCCTACGAGCAGTACTTC. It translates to CASSSSSYEQYF.